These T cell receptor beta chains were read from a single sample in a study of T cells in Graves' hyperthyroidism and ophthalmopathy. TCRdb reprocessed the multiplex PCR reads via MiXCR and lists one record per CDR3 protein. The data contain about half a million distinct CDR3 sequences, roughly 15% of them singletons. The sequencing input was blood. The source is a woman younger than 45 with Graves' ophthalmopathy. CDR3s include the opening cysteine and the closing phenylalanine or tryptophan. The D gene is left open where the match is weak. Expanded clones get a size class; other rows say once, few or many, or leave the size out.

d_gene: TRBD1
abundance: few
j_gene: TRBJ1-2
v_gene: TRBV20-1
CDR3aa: CSAGTGGIDYGYTF
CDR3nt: TGCAGTGCTGGGACAGGGGGAATTGACTATGGCTACACCTTC

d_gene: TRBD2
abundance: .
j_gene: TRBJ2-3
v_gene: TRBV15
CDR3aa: CATSKGLAGADTQYF
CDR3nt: TGTGCCACCAGCAAGGGACTAGCGGGAGCAGATACGCAGTATTTT

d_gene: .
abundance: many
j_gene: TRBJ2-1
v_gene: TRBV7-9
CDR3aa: CASSPQVWPEQFF
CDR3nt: TGTGCCAGCAGCCCCCAAGTCTGGCCTGAGCAGTTCTTC

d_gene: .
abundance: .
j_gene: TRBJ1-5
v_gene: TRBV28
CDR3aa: CASSPGGASNQPQHF
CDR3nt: TGTGCCAGCAGTCCCGGGGGGGCTAGCAATCAGCCCCAGCATTTT

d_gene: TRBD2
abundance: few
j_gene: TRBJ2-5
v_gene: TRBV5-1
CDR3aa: CASSQGAGWVRETQYF
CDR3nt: TGCGCCAGCAGCCAAGGAGCGGGGTGGGTACGGGAGACCCAGTACTTC

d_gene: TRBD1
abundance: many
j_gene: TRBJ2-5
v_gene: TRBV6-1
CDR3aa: CASRPGQGRTKTQYF
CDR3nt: TGTGCCAGCAGACCAGGACAGGGGCGTACAAAGACCCAGTACTTC

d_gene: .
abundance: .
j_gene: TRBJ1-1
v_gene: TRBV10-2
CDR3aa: CASSVKGSGTEAFF
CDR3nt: TGCGCCAGCAGTGTGAAGGGCTCGGGAACTGAAGCTTTCTTT

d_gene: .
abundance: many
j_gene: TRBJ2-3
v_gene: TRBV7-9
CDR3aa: CASSHQALLANTQYF
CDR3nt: TGTGCCAGCAGCCACCAAGCCTTACTAGCAAATACGCAGTATTTT

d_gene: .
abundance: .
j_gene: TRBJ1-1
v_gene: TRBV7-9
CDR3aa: CASRPQGFAEAFF
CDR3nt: TGTGCCAGCAGGCCCCAGGGATTCGCTGAAGCTTTCTTT

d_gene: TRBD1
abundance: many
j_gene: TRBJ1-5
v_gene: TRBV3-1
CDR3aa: CASSQGQGGNQPQHF
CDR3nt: TGTGCCAGCAGCCAAGGACAGGGCGGCAATCAGCCCCAGCATTTT

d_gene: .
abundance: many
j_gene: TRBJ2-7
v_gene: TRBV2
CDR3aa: CASSPLPEPLGEQYF
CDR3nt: TGTGCCAGCAGTCCCCTTCCGGAGCCATTGGGGGAGCAGTACTTC

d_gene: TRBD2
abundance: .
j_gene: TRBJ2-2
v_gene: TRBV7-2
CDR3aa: CASNLGRASGRAGTGELFF
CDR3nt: TGTGCCAGCAACTTAGGTCGTGCTAGCGGTCGGGCAGGGACCGGGGAGCTGTTTTTT

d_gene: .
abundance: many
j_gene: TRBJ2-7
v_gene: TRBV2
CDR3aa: CASSDPGQDFYEQYF
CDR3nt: TGTGCCAGCAGTGATCCGGGACAAGACTTCTACGAGCAGTACTTC

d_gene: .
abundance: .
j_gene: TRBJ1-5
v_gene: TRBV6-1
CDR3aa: CASIQTANQPQHF
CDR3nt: TGTGCCAGCATCCAGACAGCCAATCAGCCCCAGCATTTT

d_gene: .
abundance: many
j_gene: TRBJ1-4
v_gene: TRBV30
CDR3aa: CAWGPGQTKLFF
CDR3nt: TGTGCCTGGGGACCCGGACAGACAAAACTGTTTTTT

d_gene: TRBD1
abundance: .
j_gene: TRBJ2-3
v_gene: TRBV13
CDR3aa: CASRPTGGGMATQYF
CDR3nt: TGTGCCAGCAGACCTACAGGGGGCGGAATGGCTACGCAGTATTTT

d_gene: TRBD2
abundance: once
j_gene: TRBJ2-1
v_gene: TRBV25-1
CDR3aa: CASSPTGGSGRAGDEQFF
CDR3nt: TGTGCCAGCAGTCCGACCGGCGGTAGCGGGAGGGCCGGAGATGAGCAGTTCTTC

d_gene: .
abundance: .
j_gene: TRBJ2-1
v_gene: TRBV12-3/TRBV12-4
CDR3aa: CATRSAVNEQFF
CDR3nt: TGTGCCACCCGGTCGGCGGTCAATGAGCAGTTCTTC

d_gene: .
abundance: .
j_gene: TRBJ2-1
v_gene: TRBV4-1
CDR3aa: CASSQGDGYNEQFF
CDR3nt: TGCGCCAGCAGCCAAGGGGACGGCTACAATGAGCAGTTCTTC

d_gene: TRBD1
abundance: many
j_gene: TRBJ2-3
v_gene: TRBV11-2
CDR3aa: CASSPYRGHNTDTQYF
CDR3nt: TGTGCCAGCAGCCCCTACAGGGGGCATAACACAGATACGCAGTATTTT

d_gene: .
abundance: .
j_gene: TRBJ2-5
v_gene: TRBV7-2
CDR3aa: CASSLGAAGGETQYF
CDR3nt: TGTGCCAGCAGCTTAGGAGCGGCTGGGGGAGAGACCCAGTACTTC

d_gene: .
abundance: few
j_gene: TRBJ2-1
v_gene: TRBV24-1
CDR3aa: CATSDSPAGASNEQFF
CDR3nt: TGTGCCACCAGTGATTCCCCGGCGGGCGCCTCCAATGAGCAGTTCTTC

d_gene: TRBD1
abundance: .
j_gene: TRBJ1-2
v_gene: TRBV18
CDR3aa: CASSPLDREDGYTF
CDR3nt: TGTGCCAGCTCACCACTCGACAGGGAGGACGGCTACACCTTC

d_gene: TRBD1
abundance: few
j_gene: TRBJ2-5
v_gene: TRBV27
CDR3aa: CASSSGQMKETQYF
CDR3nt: TGTGCCAGCAGTTCGGGACAGATGAAAGAGACCCAGTACTTC

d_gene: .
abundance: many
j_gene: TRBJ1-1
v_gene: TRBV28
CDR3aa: CASSFRGRNTEAFF
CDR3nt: TGTGCCAGCAGTTTCCGGGGGAGGAACACTGAAGCTTTCTTT

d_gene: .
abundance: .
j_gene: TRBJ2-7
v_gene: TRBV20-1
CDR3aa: CSARLAGVVYEQYF
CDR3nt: TGCAGTGCTAGATTAGCAGGGGTGGTCTACGAGCAGTACTTC

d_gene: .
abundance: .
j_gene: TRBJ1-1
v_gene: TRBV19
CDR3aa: CASLTKGVTEAFF
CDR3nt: TGTGCCAGCCTCACAAAGGGGGTGACTGAAGCTTTCTTT

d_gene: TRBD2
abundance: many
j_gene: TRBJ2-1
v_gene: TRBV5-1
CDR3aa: CASAGGSYNEQFF
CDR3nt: TGCGCCAGCGCCGGGGGGTCCTACAATGAGCAGTTCTTC

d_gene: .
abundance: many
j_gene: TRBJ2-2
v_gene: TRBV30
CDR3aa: CAWRGRGYRGTGELFF
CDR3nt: TGTGCCTGGAGGGGGAGGGGGTACCGCGGCACCGGGGAGCTGTTTTTT

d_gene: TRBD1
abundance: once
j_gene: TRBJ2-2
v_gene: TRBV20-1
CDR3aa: CSAILPGTGLTGELFF
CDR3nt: TGCAGTGCTATTCTCCCCGGGACAGGGCTCACCGGGGAGCTGTTTTTT

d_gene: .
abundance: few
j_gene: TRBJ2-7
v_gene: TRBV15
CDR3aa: CATSKTGSRFEQYF
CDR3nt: TGTGCCACCAGCAAGACCGGGTCCCGGTTCGAGCAGTACTTC

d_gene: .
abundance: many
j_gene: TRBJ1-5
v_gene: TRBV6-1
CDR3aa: CASRGGLASNQPQHF
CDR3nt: TGTGCCAGCAGGGGGGGGTTGGCTAGCAATCAGCCCCAGCATTTT

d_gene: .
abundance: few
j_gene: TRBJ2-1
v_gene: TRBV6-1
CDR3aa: CASSKQGFGEQFF
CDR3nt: TGTGCCAGCAGCAAACAGGGTTTTGGTGAGCAGTTCTTC

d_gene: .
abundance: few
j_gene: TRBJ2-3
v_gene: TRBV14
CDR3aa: CASSQRAVRDTQYF
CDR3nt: TGTGCCAGCAGCCAAAGAGCGGTGAGAGATACGCAGTATTTT

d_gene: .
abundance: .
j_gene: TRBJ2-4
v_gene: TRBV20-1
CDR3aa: CSASKARAKNIQYF
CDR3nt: TGCAGTGCTAGTAAAGCAAGAGCCAAAAACATTCAGTACTTC

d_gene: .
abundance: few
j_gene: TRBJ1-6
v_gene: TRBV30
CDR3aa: CAWGTGSDSPLHF
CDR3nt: TGTGCCTGGGGAACAGGGTCGGATTCACCCCTCCACTTT

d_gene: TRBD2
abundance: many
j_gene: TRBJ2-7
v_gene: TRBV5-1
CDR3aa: CASSLTGEGPYKQYF
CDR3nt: TGCGCCAGCAGCTTGACGGGGGAGGGACCCTACAAGCAGTACTTC

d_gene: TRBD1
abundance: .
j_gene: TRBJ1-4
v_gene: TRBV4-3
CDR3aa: CASSQDPGGNEKLFF
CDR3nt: TGCGCCAGCAGCCAAGATCCAGGGGGTAATGAAAAACTGTTTTTT

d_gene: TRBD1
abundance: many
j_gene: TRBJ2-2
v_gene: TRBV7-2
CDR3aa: CASSLVGQGLLTGELFF
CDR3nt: TGTGCCAGCAGCTTAGTGGGACAGGGCCTCCTCACCGGGGAGCTGTTTTTT

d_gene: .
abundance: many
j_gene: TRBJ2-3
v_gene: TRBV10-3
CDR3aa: CAISPRGADTQYF
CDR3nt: TGTGCCATCAGTCCTCGGGGGGCGGATACGCAGTATTTT

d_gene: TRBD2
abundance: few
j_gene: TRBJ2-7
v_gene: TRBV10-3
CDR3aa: CAISEGLAGATYEQYF
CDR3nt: TGTGCCATCAGTGAGGGACTAGCGGGTGCCACCTACGAGCAGTACTTC

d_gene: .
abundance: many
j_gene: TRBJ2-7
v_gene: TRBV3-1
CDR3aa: CASSQPVGGSEQYF
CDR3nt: TGTGCCAGCAGCCAACCAGTGGGGGGCAGCGAGCAGTACTTC

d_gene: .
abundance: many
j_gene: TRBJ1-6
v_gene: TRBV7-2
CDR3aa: CASSLGGVLVNSPLHF
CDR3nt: TGTGCCAGCAGCTTAGGGGGGGTTCTGGTGAATTCACCCCTCCACTTT

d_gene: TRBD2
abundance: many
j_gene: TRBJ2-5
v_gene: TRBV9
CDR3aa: CASSQGEGAKGQTQYF
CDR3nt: TGTGCCAGCAGCCAAGGGGAGGGTGCCAAAGGGCAGACCCAGTACTTC

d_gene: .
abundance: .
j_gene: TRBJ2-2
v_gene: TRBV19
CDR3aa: CASSSQGRGTGELFF
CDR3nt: TGTGCCAGTAGTTCCCAGGGGAGGGGCACCGGGGAGCTGTTTTTT